One and the same sample provided the 7 T cell receptor beta chains below, sequenced in a study of patients and donors after allogeneic stem cell transplantation. TCRdb itself ran the RT-PCR reads through MiXCR, one entry per CDR3 protein. Among roughly 230,000 distinct CDR3 sequences listed, 14% were seen once. What was sequenced was blood, either unsorted or a sorted T cell fraction (not recorded which). Receptor source: a human donor who was either an allogeneic HSCT recipient or a stem cell or donor lymphocyte infusion donor (not recorded which). It is not recorded whose cells these are; they may come from a transplant donor.

This chain links TRBV18 with TRBJ1-1; no firm D call. Germline V lookup: CDR1 KGHSH, CDR2 LQKENI. The CDR3 totals 14 residues. Trimming cost V 2 bases and J 4 bases, with 11 bases left between them. The chain's CDR3 is CASSPASLGTEAFF. CDR3 sequence (DNA): TGTGCCAGCTCACCAGCATCATTGGGCACTGAAGCTTTCTTT.

This clonotype was observed at least ten times. The gene calls are TRBV7-8 and TRBJ1-3; D call uncertain. There are 14 residues in the CDR3. CDR1 SGHVS and CDR2 FQNEAQ come from the germline V gene. The V gene lost 2 bases and the J gene lost 1 base, with 6 bases spanning the gap. This CDR3 is CASSLTRSGNTIYF. The CDR3 nucleotides are TGTGCCAGCAGCTTAACACGTTCTGGAAACACCATATATTTT.

This clonotype showed up just a few times. The chain is built from TRBV12-3 or TRBV12-4 and TRBJ1-1; D is unresolved. V gave up 6 bases and J gave up 5 bases, with 10 bases separating them. The CDR3 loop spans 12 amino acids. The DNA of the CDR3 is TGTGCCAGCAGGTATCCCGGTACTGAAGCTTTCTTT. Translating gives CASRYPGTEAFF.

The chain combines TRBV7-2 with TRBJ1-1; 7 nucleotides line up with TRBD1. The V gene's germline CDR1 is SGHTA and CDR2 FQGNSA. The CDR3 sequence is 13 residues long. J was trimmed by 5 bases and V by 2 bases; bases with no gene match: 2. CDR3 in DNA: TGTGCCAGCAGCTTAAAGGACAGGACTGAAGCTTTCTTT. Amino acids: CASSLKDRTEAFF. Filled out from reference TRBV7-2 and TRBJ1-1, the complete variable domain reads GAGVSQSPSNKVTEKGKDVELRCDPISGHTALYWYRQSLGQGLEFLIYFQGNSAPDKSGLPSDRFSAERTGGSVSTLTIQRTQQEDSAVYLCASSLKDRTEAFFGQGTRLTVV.

This clonotype has only a few counts. This chain joins TRBV7-8 and TRBJ2-7; TRBD2 matches 14 bases. J lost 2 bases, V lost 0 bases, and 0 bases had no gene match. The CDR3 covers 16 residues. CDR1 and CDR2 from the germline V gene are SGHVS and FQNEAQ. CDR3 coding DNA: TGTGCCAGCAGCTTAGCGGGACTAGCGGGGGCCTACGAGCAGTACTTC. Translation gives CASSLAGLAGAYEQYF. Full variable domain (outside the CDR3, taken from reference TRBV7-8 and TRBJ2-7): GAGVSQSPRYKVAKRGQDVALRCDPISGHVSLFWYQQALGQGPEFLTYFQNEAQLDKSGLPSDRFFAERPEGSVSTLKIQRTQQEDSAVYLCASSLAGLAGAYEQYFGPGTRLTVT.

The rearrangement joins TRBV5-6 to TRBJ1-2; perhaps TRBD1 as D (5 bases). The length of the CDR3 is 16 residues. Germline V gene data show CDR1 as SGHDT and CDR2 as YYEEEE. Trimming pared 3 bases from V and 0 bases from J, leaving 15 bases between. The CDR3 nucleotides read TGTGCCAGCAGCTCCCGGGGGGGAACAGCTAACTATGGCTACACCTTC. As protein: CASSSRGGTANYGYTF.

The gene calls are TRBV7-9 and TRBJ2-3; maybe TRBD2 (5 bases). CDR3 size: 15 residues. Trimming removed 1 base at V and 10 bases at J, with 18 bases between. Germline-derived CDR1 and CDR2 are SEHNR and FQNEAQ (reference sequence). The CDR3 is CASSLGDYSAMAQYF. CDR3 coding DNA: TGTGCCAGCAGCTTAGGCGACTACTCGGCCATGGCGCAGTATTTT.